The 10 T cell receptor beta chains below all came from one sample that was sequenced in a study of blood T cell repertoires in COVID-19. Sequencing used immunoSEQ multiplex PCR; TCRdb keeps in-frame clones, though not all of them. The table lists about 120,000 clones, 70% to 80% of them singletons. Sequences were obtained from peripheral blood. All receptors come from a human donor in a cohort sampled during active COVID-19.

J is TRBJ2-7 and V is TRBV3-1 (or the pseudogene TRBV3-2); D is unresolved. With 1 base removed from V and 2 bases from J, the gap between germline ends came to 9 bases. CDR1 is LGHDT and CDR2 is YNNKEL in the germline V gene (reference sequence). The CDR3 has 14 amino acids. The CDR3 region is CASSQGLNPYEQYF. The CDR3 DNA reads as TGTGCCAGCAGCCAAGGGCTCAATCCCTACGAGCAGTACTTC.

The rearrangement uses TRBV19 and TRBJ1-1; D perhaps matches TRBD1 (6 bases). Germline CDR1 is LNHDA and CDR2 is SQIVND (reference sequence). V was cut by 7 bases and J by 1 base, with 13 bases left in between. The CDR3 runs 14 residues. DNA of the CDR3: TGTGCCAGTATTCAGACAGGTCCGAACACTGAAGCTTTCTTT. Protein: CASIQTGPNTEAFF.

The V call is TRBV6-5, the J call TRBJ1-5; 7 bases are a match to TRBD1. CDR3 length: 13 amino acids. Unmatched junction bases numbered 4, after V lost 6 bases and J lost 5 bases. Germline V gene data show CDR1 as MNHEY and CDR2 as SVGAGI. The chain's CDR3 is CASSQTGYQPQHF. Written as DNA, the CDR3 is TGTGCCAGCAGCCAGACAGGGTATCAGCCCCAGCATTTT.

The chain recombines TRBV27 with TRBJ2-1, with a weak D call TRBD2 (6 bases). The germline V gene encodes CDR1 MNHEY and CDR2 SMNVEV (reference sequence). There are 15 residues in the CDR3. Between the trimmed V and J ends, which lost 5 bases and 5 bases, there was a span of 16 bases. Here the CDR3 reads CASSPPSGFNNEQFF. The CDR3 region has the DNA TGTGCCAGCAGTCCCCCCAGCGGGTTTAACAATGAGCAGTTCTTC.

The chain carries TRBV4-1 and TRBJ2-7; D is perhaps TRBD2 (7 bases). V was clipped by 1 base and J by 2 bases, with 15 bases between them. Germline V CDR1 and CDR2: MGHRA, YSYEKL. This CDR3 has 16 residues. CDR3 residues: CASSQGGGEAAYEQYF. The CDR3 DNA reads TGCGCCAGCAGCCAAGGAGGGGGGGAGGCAGCCTACGAGCAGTACTTC.

The chain combines TRBV15 with TRBJ1-2, with D unclear. Germline V lookup: CDR1 LNHNV, CDR2 YYDKDF (reference sequence). Trimming took off 0 bases at V and 5 bases at J, with 22 bases between the two ends. CDR3 length equals 18 residues. CDR3 DNA: TGTGCCACCAGCAGAGATCTAGGGCAGATACGAGGAGGGTATGGCTACACCTTC. This sequence encodes CATSRDLGQIRGGYGYTF.

The chain links TRBV5-4 to TRBJ1-2; D unclear. The V gene lost 0 bases and the J gene lost 7 bases, with 16 bases spanning the gap. The CDR3 covers 15 residues. Germline V gene data show CDR1 as SGHNT and CDR2 as YYREEE (reference sequence). The CDR3 coding sequence is TGTGCCAGCAGCTTGGGTACGCCCGGCGGGTTTGGCTACACCTTC. Translation: CASSLGTPGGFGYTF. The variable domain in full, with the rest retrieved from reference TRBV5-4 and TRBJ1-2, is ETGVTQSPTHLIKTRGQQVTLRCSSQSGHNTVSWYQQALGQGPQFIFQYYREEENGRGNFPPRFSGLQFPNYSSELNVNALELDDSALYLCASSLGTPGGFGYTFGSGTRLTVV.

This clone appeared once. This rearrangement joins TRBV2 to TRBJ2-5, with D possibly being TRBD1 (6 bases). V was trimmed by 1 base and J by 5 bases, leaving 17 bases between them. CDR3 size: 16 residues. Germline V gene lookup returns CDR1 SNHLY and CDR2 FYNNEI. CDR3 region: CASSEGERGSWETQYF. The CDR3 DNA reads TGTGCCAGCAGTGAAGGGGAAAGGGGGAGCTGGGAGACCCAGTACTTC.

The chain links TRBV30 to TRBJ1-1; D is possibly TRBD1 (5 bases). The CDR3 covers 10 residues. Trimming removed 7 bases at V and 11 bases at J, with 14 bases between. Per germline, CDR1 GTSNPN and CDR2 SVGIG (reference sequence). The CDR3 bases are TGTGCCTCGCTCACCGGGGGGGCTTTCTTT. Encoded protein: CASLTGGAFF. The whole variable domain, remainder taken from reference TRBV30 and TRBJ1-1, is SQTIHQWPATLVQPVGSPLSLECTVEGTSNPNLYWYRQAAGRGLQLLFYSVGIGQISSEVPQNLSASRPQDRQFILSSKKLLLSDSGFYLCASLTGGAFFGQGTRLTVV.

This chain connects TRBV5-6 to TRBJ1-2; TRBD1 matches at 8 bases. CDR3 length: 15 residues. Germline CDR1 and CDR2: SGHDT and YYEEEE. Trimming at V came to 0 bases and at J to 4 bases, leaving 5 bases not matched to a gene. CDR3: CASSLASGGRYGYTF. The CDR3, as DNA: TGTGCCAGCAGCTTGGCGTCAGGGGGCCGCTATGGCTACACCTTC.